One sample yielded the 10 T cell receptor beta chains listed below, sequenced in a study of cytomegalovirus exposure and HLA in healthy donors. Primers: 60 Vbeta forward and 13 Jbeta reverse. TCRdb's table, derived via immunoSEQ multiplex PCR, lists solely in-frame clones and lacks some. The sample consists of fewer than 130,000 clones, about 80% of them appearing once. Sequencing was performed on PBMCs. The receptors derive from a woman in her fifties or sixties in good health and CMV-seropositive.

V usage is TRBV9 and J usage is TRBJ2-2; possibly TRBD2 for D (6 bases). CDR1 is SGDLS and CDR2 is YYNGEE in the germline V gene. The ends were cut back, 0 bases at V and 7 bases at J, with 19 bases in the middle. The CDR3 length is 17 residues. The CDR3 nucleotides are TGTGCCAGCAGCGTAGGAAGCACGAGGATTAGCGGCGGGGAGCTGTTTTTT. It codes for CASSVGSTRISGGELFF.

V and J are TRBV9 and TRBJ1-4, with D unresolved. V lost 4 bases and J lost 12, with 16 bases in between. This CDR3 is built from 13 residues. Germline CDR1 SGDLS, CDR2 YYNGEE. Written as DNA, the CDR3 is TGTGCCAGCAGCATGGGCGGGTTCGGTGAACTGTTTTTT. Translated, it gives CASSMGGFGELFF.

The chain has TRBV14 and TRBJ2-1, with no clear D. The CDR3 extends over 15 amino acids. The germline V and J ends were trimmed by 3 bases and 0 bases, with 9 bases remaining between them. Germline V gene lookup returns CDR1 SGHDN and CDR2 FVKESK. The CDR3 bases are TGTGCCAGCAGCCACAGAGGTCTCTCCTACAATGAGCAGTTCTTC. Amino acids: CASSHRGLSYNEQFF.

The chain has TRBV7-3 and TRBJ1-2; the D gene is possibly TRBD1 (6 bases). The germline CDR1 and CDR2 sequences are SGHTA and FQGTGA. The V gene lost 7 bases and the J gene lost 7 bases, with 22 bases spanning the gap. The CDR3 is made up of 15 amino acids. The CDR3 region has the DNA TGTGCCAGCACCATCAGTTCCGGACAGACGGGTGGCTACACCTTC. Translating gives CASTISSGQTGGYTF.

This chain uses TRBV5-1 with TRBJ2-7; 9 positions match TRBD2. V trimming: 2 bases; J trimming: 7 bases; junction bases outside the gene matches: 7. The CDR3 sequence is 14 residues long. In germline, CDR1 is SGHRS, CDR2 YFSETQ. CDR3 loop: CASSFGAGGWEQYF. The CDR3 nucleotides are TGCGCCAGCAGCTTTGGAGCGGGAGGCTGGGAGCAGTACTTC.

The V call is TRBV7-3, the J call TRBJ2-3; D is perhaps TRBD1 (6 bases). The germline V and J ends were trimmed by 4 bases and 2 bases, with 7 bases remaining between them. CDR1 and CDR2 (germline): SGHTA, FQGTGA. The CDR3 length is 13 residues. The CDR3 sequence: CASSSGDTDTQYF. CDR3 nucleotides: TGTGCCAGCAGCTCAGGGGACACAGATACGCAGTATTTT.

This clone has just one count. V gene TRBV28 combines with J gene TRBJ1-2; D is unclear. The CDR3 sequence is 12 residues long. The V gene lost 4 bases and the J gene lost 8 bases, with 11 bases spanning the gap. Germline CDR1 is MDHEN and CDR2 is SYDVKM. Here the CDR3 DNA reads TGTGCCAGCAGTTCGGGATCCCGCGGCTACACCTTC. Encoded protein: CASSSGSRGYTF.

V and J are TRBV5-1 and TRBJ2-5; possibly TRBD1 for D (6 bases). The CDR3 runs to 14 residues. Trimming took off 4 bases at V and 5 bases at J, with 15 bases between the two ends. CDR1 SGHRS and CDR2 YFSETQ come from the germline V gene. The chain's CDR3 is CASSTQNRVETQYF. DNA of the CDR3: TGCGCCAGCAGCACCCAAAACAGGGTTGAGACCCAGTACTTC.

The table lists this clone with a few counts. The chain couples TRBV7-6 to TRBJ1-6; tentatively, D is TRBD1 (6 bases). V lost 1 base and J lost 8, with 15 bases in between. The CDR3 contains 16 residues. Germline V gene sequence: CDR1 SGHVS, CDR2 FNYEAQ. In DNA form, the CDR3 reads TGTGCCAGCAGCTTAGGTCGAGCAGGGGCCGATTCACCCCTCCACTTT. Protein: CASSLGRAGADSPLHF.

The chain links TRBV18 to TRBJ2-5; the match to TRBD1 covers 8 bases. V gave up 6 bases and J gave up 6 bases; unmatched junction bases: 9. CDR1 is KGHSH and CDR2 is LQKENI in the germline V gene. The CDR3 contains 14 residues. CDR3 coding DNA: TGTGCCAGCTCGCCTAACCAGGGGGCGAAGACCCAGTACTTC. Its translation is CASSPNQGAKTQYF.